Described below is a single TCR beta chain sequence and its context. What it binds is not known. RNA, at about 0.5 to 1 ug, was reverse transcribed with random hexamers. Amplification of TCR beta CDR3 spanned 54 Vbeta and 13 Jbeta via immunoSEQ multiplex PCR. TCRdb itself ran the immunoSEQ multiplex PCR reads through MiXCR, one entry per CDR3 protein. The top ten hold 0.093% of the sample, which has 100,000 to 150,000 distinct CDR3 sequences, approximately 93% seen once. The data were taken from a study of CD8 T cells in Susac syndrome. Notes on the study in general: The relatively small number of individuals in the TCR sequencing and HLA analysis was acknowledged by the study.

TCR beta sequences were obtained from blood CD8+ and CD4+ T cells. Isolation of CD8+ and CD4+ T cells was performed negatively, whereas enrichment of TEMRA cells was done by FACS. The ends were cut back, 1 base at V and 5 bases at J, with 6 bases in the middle. This CDR3 comprises 13 residues. Germline CDR1 reads SGHTA; CDR2 reads FQGNSA. The TCR was taken from a human donor with multiple sclerosis. Sequences were obtained from CD4+ T cells from PBMCs. This chain links TRBV7-2 with TRBJ1-5; perhaps TRBD1 as D (6 bases). CDR3 residues: CASSLEGDQPQHF. Written as DNA, the CDR3 is TGTGCCAGCAGCTTAGAGGGGGATCAGCCCCAGCATTTT.